The 17 T cell receptor beta chains given below trace back to one sample, sequenced in a study of cytomegalovirus exposure and HLA in healthy donors. The PCR employed 60 Vbeta primers together with 13 Jbeta primers. Data came from immunoSEQ multiplex PCR; TCRdb stores just in-frame clones and leaves some out. The sample gives 120,000 or so clones, 81% of which show up once; approximately 2.2% is in the top ten. Sequencing input: PBMCs. These receptor sequences come from a woman aged 40 to 50 in good health and CMV-seronegative.

The chain employs TRBV18 and TRBJ1-1, with 10 bases identical to TRBD1. The V gene's germline CDR1 is KGHSH and CDR2 LQKENI. This CDR3 spans 15 amino acids. The J segment lost 0 bases and the V segment lost 4 bases, leaving 2 bases of the junction unmatched. The CDR3 here is CASSQTGGLNTEAFF. CDR3 DNA sequence: TGTGCCAGCTCACAGACAGGGGGCCTGAACACTGAAGCTTTCTTT.

The CDR3 region is CASSLLGQQRHTF. DNA of the CDR3: TGTGCCAGCAGTTTATTGGGACAGCAGCGGCACACCTTC. This sequence joins TRBV28 and TRBJ1-2, with 7 bases aligning to TRBD1. V lost 1 base and J lost 12; bases outside the gene matches: 8. Germline V gives CDR1 MDHEN, CDR2 SYDVKM. The length of the CDR3 is 13 residues.

The chain's CDR3 is CASSQSSTGTSKGSEQFF. In DNA form, the CDR3 reads TGCGCCAGCAGCCAGTCTAGCACCGGGACTAGCAAGGGGAGTGAGCAGTTCTTC. V is TRBV4-3 and J is TRBJ2-1, with 9 bases aligning to TRBD2. Germline assignment: CDR1 LGHNA and CDR2 YSLEER. V gave up 3 bases and J gave up 9 bases; unmatched junction bases: 18. There are 18 residues in the CDR3.

The chain carries TRBV12-2 and TRBJ1-2. TRBV12-2 is assigned pseudogene status. The CDR3 is 17 residues long. CDR3 protein: CASRLGCWGGSNYGYTF. The DNA for the CDR3 is TGTGCAAGTCGCTTAGGATGCTGGGGGGGCTCTAACTATGGCTACACCTTC.

This chain connects TRBV5-1 to TRBJ2-1; TRBD2 is a possible D gene (6 bases). Per germline, CDR1 SGHRS and CDR2 YFSETQ. Trimming removed 4 bases from V and 8 bases from J, with 19 bases in between. The CDR3 is 15 amino acids. In DNA, the CDR3 is TGCGCCAGCAGCCGGGGACTCCTCCCCAGCGATGAGCAGTTCTTC. It encodes CASSRGLLPSDEQFF.

This clone was recorded once. The rearrangement links TRBV19 to TRBJ2-3, with 9 bases identical to TRBD2. J was trimmed by 2 bases and V by 5 bases; bases with no gene match: 14. CDR1 is LNHDA, CDR2 SQIVND, per germline (reference sequence). The CDR3 covers 18 residues. For the CDR3, the DNA is TGTGCCAGTAGTGCCCGTAGACTAGCGGTAGGGGTCACAGATACGCAGTATTTT. Its translation is CASSARRLAVGVTDTQYF.

V is TRBV7-8 and J is TRBJ2-5, with 11 positions matching TRBD1. Germline-derived CDR1 and CDR2 are SGHVS and FQNEAQ. V dropped 5 bases and J dropped 11; count of bases not matched to a gene: 10. There are 14 residues in the CDR3. The CDR3, as DNA: TGTGCCAGCAGCCCGGTACCGGGACAGGGGGAGCAGTACTTC. It codes for CASSPVPGQGEQYF. The full variable domain, rest sourced from reference TRBV7-8 and TRBJ2-5, is GAGVSQSPRYKVAKRGQDVALRCDPISGHVSLFWYQQALGQGPEFLTYFQNEAQLDKSGLPSDRFFAERPEGSVSTLKIQRTQQEDSAVYLCASSPVPGQGEQYFGPGTRLLVL.

This clone has a single count. This chain uses TRBV11-2 with TRBJ2-3, with 9 bases lining up with TRBD2. Trimming at V came to 3 bases and at J to 8 bases, leaving 9 bases not matched to a gene. CDR1 is SGHAT and CDR2 is FQNNGV in the germline V gene. The CDR3 runs 15 residues. CDR3 residues: CASSLIRGRAGTQYF. CDR3 in DNA: TGTGCCAGCAGCTTGATACGCGGGAGGGCTGGTACGCAGTATTTT.

The chain uses TRBV10-3 and TRBJ2-3, with D possibly being TRBD2 (6 bases). V gave up 2 bases and J gave up 6 bases, with 12 bases separating them. The germline V gene encodes CDR1 ENHRY and CDR2 SYGVKD. This CDR3 region has 14 residues. As DNA, the CDR3 is TGTGCCATCAGTGAGCTGGGCGGGACCGATACGCAGTATTTT. The encoded protein is CAISELGGTDTQYF.

This sequence joins TRBV7-9 and TRBJ2-7; unclear D gene. Looked up from germline, CDR1 is SEHNR and CDR2 is FQNEAQ (reference sequence). The CDR3 has 13 amino acids. V was trimmed by 6 bases and J by 4 bases, leaving 13 bases between them. The CDR3 reads CASRPGSQYEQYF. CDR3 sequence (DNA): TGTGCCAGCAGACCCGGGTCTCAGTACGAGCAGTACTTC.

The chain recombines TRBV11-2 with TRBJ1-3; D remains ambiguous. The CDR3 has 14 residues. The V and J ends lost 1 base and 1 base respectively, with 5 bases between them. Germline V lookup: CDR1 SGHAT, CDR2 FQNNGV. The CDR3 sequence is CASSLAISGNTIYF. The CDR3 DNA reads as TGTGCCAGCAGCTTAGCTATATCTGGAAACACCATATATTTT.

This clone has only one observation. This chain connects TRBV30 to TRBJ1-1, with D possibly matching TRBD1 (5 bases). CDR1 is GTSNPN and CDR2 is SVGIG in the germline V gene (reference sequence). Trimming stripped 3 bases from V and 4 bases from J, with 9 bases between. The CDR3 length is 12 residues. CDR3 coding DNA: TGTGCCTGGAGGGGCAGGGTCACTGAAGCTTTCTTT. Translating it yields CAWRGRVTEAFF.

The sample holds one count of this clone. This chain joins TRBV4-2 and TRBJ2-2; 8 bases fit TRBD2. The CDR3 runs 16 residues. Germline CDR1 reads LGHNA; CDR2 reads YNFKEQ. The junction had 6 bases not matched to a gene; V was cut back by 0 bases and J by 6 bases. CDR3 loop: CASSQDPSGSAGELFF. The CDR3 nucleotides read TGTGCCAGCAGCCAAGATCCCAGCGGGAGTGCCGGGGAGCTGTTTTTT.

The chain joins TRBV6-1 to TRBJ2-3; D not resolved. V was pared by 6 bases and J by 0 bases, with 10 bases between. The CDR3 is made up of 14 amino acids. CDR1 and CDR2 (germline): MNHNS, SASEGT. The CDR3 bases are TGTGCCAGCAGGGTGGTGCTAAGCACAGATACGCAGTATTTT. Protein sequence: CASRVVLSTDTQYF.

The genes are TRBV11-2 and TRBJ2-7; D call uncertain. Germline V gene sequence: CDR1 SGHAT, CDR2 FQNNGV. Trimming cost V 1 base and J 6 bases, with 7 bases left between them. The CDR3 length is 12 residues. The CDR3 protein is CASSLVPPEQYF. CDR3 nucleotides: TGTGCCAGCAGCTTAGTTCCTCCCGAGCAGTACTTC.

This chain joins TRBV7-8 and TRBJ2-1, with 8 bases matching TRBD2. The V segment lost 5 bases and the J segment 9 bases; nucleotides outside the gene matches: 9. The CDR3 totals 14 residues. From germline, CDR1 is SGHVS and CDR2 FQNEAQ. CDR3 sequence reads: CASSPRTSWGEQFF. The DNA of the CDR3 is TGTGCCAGCAGCCCGAGGACTAGCTGGGGTGAGCAGTTCTTC. Drawing the rest from reference TRBV7-8 and TRBJ2-1, the complete variable domain is GAGVSQSPRYKVAKRGQDVALRCDPISGHVSLFWYQQALGQGPEFLTYFQNEAQLDKSGLPSDRFFAERPEGSVSTLKIQRTQQEDSAVYLCASSPRTSWGEQFFGPGTRLTVL.

The J gene is TRBJ2-5, the V gene TRBV19, with 7 bases identical to TRBD1. Germline assignment: CDR1 LNHDA and CDR2 SQIVND (reference sequence). Losses at the gene ends were 7 bases for V and 5 bases for J; bases not matched to a gene: 10. This CDR3 is 14 amino acids long. The CDR3, as DNA: TGTGCCAGTACGGCGGGCTCGACAGGGGAGACCCAGTACTTC. Translation gives CASTAGSTGETQYF.